This T cell receptor (beta chain) derives from a study of T cells in Graves' hyperthyroidism and ophthalmopathy. Study details: Staff took peripheral blood when the initial diagnosis was made, before any treatment began. Overall study findings and caveats: Appearing also in blood were most of the thyroid clonotypes expanded above 0.001.

This clonotype has a handful of counts. Its specificity is not known. Germline V gene lookup returns CDR1 SGHRS and CDR2 YFSETQ. This CDR3 region has 14 residues. V shed 4 bases and J shed 5 bases, with 15 bases lying between them. Amplification yielded TCR beta CDR3 regions, with RNA transcripts as the source. HTBI primers were employed in a first-round RT-PCR of the TCR CDR3. TCRdb analysed the multiplex PCR reads with MiXCR anew, one entry per CDR3 protein. The sample contains hundreds of thousands of distinct CDR3 sequences, 13% to 15% of which appear only once. Any patient presenting with uncontrolled infection, other autoimmune disease, pregnancy or lactation was left out. Orbital computed tomography, thyroid ultrasound, serum thyroxine and TRAb, and clinical symptoms together informed the diagnoses.

The chain recombines TRBV5-1 with TRBJ1-2; D not certain. The receptor comes from a woman aged 55-70 years with Graves' ophthalmopathy. Sample: blood. The CDR3 DNA follows: TGCGCCAGCAGCGGCAAGAGCCAGTCTTATGGCTACACCTTC. Amino acids: CASSGKSQSYGYTF.